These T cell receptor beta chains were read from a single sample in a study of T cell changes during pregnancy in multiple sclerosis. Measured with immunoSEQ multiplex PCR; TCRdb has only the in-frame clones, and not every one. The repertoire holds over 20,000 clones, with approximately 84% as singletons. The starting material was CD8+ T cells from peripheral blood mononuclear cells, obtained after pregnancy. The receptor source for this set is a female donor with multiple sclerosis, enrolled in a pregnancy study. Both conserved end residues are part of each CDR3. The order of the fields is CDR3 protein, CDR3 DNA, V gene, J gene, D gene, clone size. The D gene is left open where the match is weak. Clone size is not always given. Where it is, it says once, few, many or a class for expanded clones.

CDR3: CASSVMPMTGGTDTQYF
DNA: TGTGCCAGCAGCGTAATGCCGATGACAGGGGGAACAGATACGCAGTATTTT
V: TRBV9
J: TRBJ2-3
D: TRBD1
size: -

CDR3: CASTTGPAQPQHF
DNA: TGTGCCAGCACAACAGGTCCCGCTCAGCCCCAGCATTTT
V: TRBV6-6
J: TRBJ1-5
D: -
size: -

CDR3: CASSLVGQFYEQYF
DNA: TGTGCCAGCAGTTTAGTGGGGCAGTTCTACGAGCAGTACTTC
V: TRBV27
J: TRBJ2-7
D: -
size: -

CDR3: CASSQGQGAGEQYF
DNA: TGTGCCAGCAGCCAGGGACAGGGGGCAGGCGAGCAGTACTTC
V: TRBV7-9
J: TRBJ2-7
D: TRBD1
size: -

CDR3: CAGRTGGTEAFF
DNA: TGTGCCGGAAGAACGGGAGGCACTGAAGCTTTCTTT
V: TRBV6-1
J: TRBJ1-1
D: -
size: -

CDR3: CASSPHQVPGYTF
DNA: TGTGCCAGCTCACCACACCAGGTGCCTGGCTACACCTTC
V: TRBV18
J: TRBJ1-2
D: -
size: -

CDR3: CASTEGFERPQHF
DNA: TGTGCCAGTACAGAGGGCTTTGAGCGGCCCCAGCATTTT
V: TRBV19
J: TRBJ1-5
D: -
size: -

CDR3: CASSSPGTSGRGTDTQYF
DNA: TGCGCCAGCAGCTCACCCGGGACTAGCGGGAGAGGGACAGATACGCAGTATTTT
V: TRBV5-1
J: TRBJ2-3
D: TRBD2
size: -

CDR3: CASRVGGGLQNEQYF
DNA: TGTGCCAGCAGAGTGGGGGGAGGGCTCCAAAACGAGCAGTACTTC
V: TRBV13
J: TRBJ2-7
D: TRBD2
size: -

CDR3: CSAAGTGGSGANVLTF
DNA: TGCAGCGCTGCCGGGACAGGGGGGTCCGGGGCCAACGTCCTGACTTTC
V: TRBV29-1
J: TRBJ2-6
D: TRBD1
size: -

CDR3: CASSLLSGRAQETQYF
DNA: TGTGCCAGCAGTCTCCTAAGCGGGAGGGCCCAAGAGACCCAGTACTTC
V: TRBV27
J: TRBJ2-5
D: TRBD2
size: -

CDR3: CASSPTYQRDNPYEQYF
DNA: TGTGCCAGCTCACCGACCTACCAGCGGGACAACCCCTACGAGCAGTACTTC
V: TRBV18
J: TRBJ2-7
D: -
size: -

CDR3: CASSYTPSGTYNEQFF
DNA: TGTGCCAGCAGTTACACCCCTAGCGGGACCTACAATGAGCAGTTCTTC
V: TRBV27
J: TRBJ2-1
D: TRBD2
size: -

CDR3: CASSFGEGGNEQFF
DNA: TGTGCCAGCAGTTTTGGGGAGGGTGGGAATGAGCAGTTCTTC
V: TRBV27
J: TRBJ2-1
D: TRBD2
size: -

CDR3: CASSLAKFGQGFDEQYF
DNA: TGCGCCAGCAGCTTGGCCAAGTTTGGGCAGGGGTTCGACGAGCAGTACTTC
V: TRBV5-1
J: TRBJ2-7
D: -
size: once

CDR3: CASSVGWGLNTEAFF
DNA: TGTGCCAGCAGCGTAGGGTGGGGGCTCAACACTGAAGCTTTCTTT
V: TRBV9
J: TRBJ1-1
D: -
size: -

CDR3: CASRFREQYF
DNA: TGTGCCAGCAGGTTCAGGGAGCAGTACTTC
V: TRBV27
J: TRBJ2-7
D: -
size: -

CDR3: CASSSGPSSGSRYF
DNA: TGTGCCAGCAGCTCGGGGCCATCTAGCGGATCTCGGTATTTT
V: TRBV13
J: TRBJ2-3
D: TRBD2
size: -

CDR3: CASSPTAYEQYF
DNA: TGTGCCAGCAGTCCGACAGCCTACGAGCAGTACTTC
V: TRBV27
J: TRBJ2-7
D: -
size: -

CDR3: CASGGGTGELFF
DNA: TGTGCCTCGGGGGGCGGCACCGGGGAGCTGTTTTTT
V: TRBV9
J: TRBJ2-2
D: -
size: -

CDR3: CASSPDNPNEQFF
DNA: TGTGCCAGCAGCCCGGACAACCCCAATGAGCAGTTCTTC
V: TRBV5-4
J: TRBJ2-1
D: -
size: -

CDR3: CASSVDRDGYTF
DNA: TGTGCCAGCAGCGTGGACAGAGATGGCTACACCTTC
V: TRBV9
J: TRBJ1-2
D: -
size: -

CDR3: CASSSRDTDYGYTF
DNA: TGTGCCAGCAGTTCCAGGGATACGGACTATGGCTACACCTTC
V: TRBV27
J: TRBJ1-2
D: -
size: -

CDR3: CASLTTGGQETEAFF
DNA: TGTGCCAGCCTCACGACGGGGGGGCAGGAGACTGAAGCTTTCTTT
V: TRBV19
J: TRBJ1-1
D: -
size: once

CDR3: CASSQVAQGYYEQYF
DNA: TGCGCCAGCAGCCAAGTTGCCCAGGGCTACTACGAGCAGTACTTC
V: TRBV4-1
J: TRBJ2-7
D: -
size: -

CDR3: CSVEVPGMREQYF
DNA: TGCAGCGTTGAAGTTCCGGGAATGCGGGAGCAGTACTTC
V: TRBV29-1
J: TRBJ2-7
D: -
size: -

CDR3: CASSYSWTSDTDTQYF
DNA: TGTGCCAGCAGTTACTCGTGGACTAGTGATACAGATACGCAGTATTTT
V: TRBV6-6
J: TRBJ2-3
D: TRBD2
size: -

CDR3: CASSFSGGKDTQYF
DNA: TGTGCCAGCAGTTTCAGCGGGGGGAAAGATACGCAGTATTTT
V: TRBV28
J: TRBJ2-3
D: TRBD2
size: -

CDR3: CASSFLAGGSYNEQFF
DNA: TGTGCCAGCAGTTTTTTAGCGGGAGGCTCCTACAATGAGCAGTTCTTC
V: TRBV27
J: TRBJ2-1
D: TRBD2
size: -

CDR3: CATSRESGTDTQYF
DNA: TGTGCCACCAGCAGGGAGAGTGGCACAGATACGCAGTATTTT
V: TRBV15
J: TRBJ2-3
D: -
size: -

CDR3: CASSLRGSGNTIYF
DNA: TGTGCCAGCAGTTTAAGGGGTTCTGGAAACACCATATATTTT
V: TRBV28
J: TRBJ1-3
D: -
size: large

CDR3: CASSLGTGGEQYF
DNA: TGTGCCAGCAGCTTAGGGACAGGGGGCGAGCAGTACTTC
V: TRBV7-7
J: TRBJ2-7
D: TRBD1
size: -

CDR3: CASSSGLVAPNEQFF
DNA: TGTGCCAGCAGTTCCGGACTAGTGGCTCCAAATGAGCAGTTCTTC
V: TRBV6-5
J: TRBJ2-1
D: TRBD2
size: medium-sized